A single sample gave rise to the 17 T cell receptor beta chains below, sequenced in a study of cytomegalovirus exposure and HLA in healthy donors. 60 Vbeta and 13 Jbeta primers were used in PCR. The assay was immunoSEQ multiplex PCR, and TCRdb's table has in-frame clones only and misses some. The sample holds tens of thousands of clones; about 73% are singletons and the top ten take approximately 11%. The material sequenced was PBMCs. These receptors came from a woman between 25 and 40 years old in good health and CMV-seronegative.

J is TRBJ1-5 and V is TRBV18; unclear D gene. Germline V lookup: CDR1 KGHSH, CDR2 LQKENI. Trimming cost V 2 bases and J 0 bases, with 11 bases left between them. The CDR3 has 16 amino acids. The CDR3 DNA reads as TGTGCCAGCTCACCAACCCAGGTTAATAGCAATCAGCCCCAGCATTTT. The encoded protein is CASSPTQVNSNQPQHF.

This clone was counted only a few times. The CDR3 loop is CSGSGGWVGTEAFF. DNA for the CDR3: TGCAGCGGTTCAGGGGGCTGGGTAGGCACTGAAGCTTTCTTT. This chain links TRBV29-1 with TRBJ1-1; 8 bases fit TRBD1. Germline V gene lookup returns CDR1 SQVTM and CDR2 ANQGSEA. Unmatched junction bases numbered 11, after V lost 7 bases and J lost 4 bases. The CDR3 covers 14 residues. Combining the CDR3 with reference TRBV29-1 and TRBJ1-1 gives the whole variable domain SAVISQKPSRDICQRGTSLTIQCQVDSQVTMMFWYRQQPGQSLTLIATANQGSEATYESGFVIDKFPISRPNLTFSTLTVSNMSPEDSSIYLCSGSGGWVGTEAFFGQGTRLTVV.

The rearrangement links TRBV5-1 to TRBJ2-3; 13 nucleotides align to TRBD2. From germline, CDR1 is SGHRS and CDR2 YFSETQ. The CDR3 sequence is 18 residues long. V was clipped by 0 bases and J by 1 base; unmatched bases: 5. CDR3 DNA sequence: TGCGCCAGCAGCTTGGGACTAGCGGGGGGTGGGCGCACAGATACGCAGTATTTT. It yields the protein CASSLGLAGGGRTDTQYF.

The CDR3 loop is CASSSGGTEAFF. The CDR3 coding sequence is TGTGCCAGCAGCTCTGGGGGGACTGAAGCTTTCTTT. The V call is TRBV11-1, the J call TRBJ1-1; D possibly corresponds to TRBD1 (5 bases). Trimming took 4 bases from V and 5 from J, leaving 8 bases between them. CDR1 is SGHAT, CDR2 FQDESV, per germline (reference sequence). CDR3 length equals 12 residues.

The genes are TRBV15 and TRBJ1-4; maybe TRBD1 (6 bases). V was clipped by 4 bases and J by 0 bases, with 9 bases between them. Germline V lookup: CDR1 LNHNV, CDR2 YYDKDF (reference sequence). The CDR3 is 15 amino acids. In DNA form, the CDR3 reads TGTGCCACCAGCATAGGACAGTCAACTAATGAAAAACTGTTTTTT. Translated: CATSIGQSTNEKLFF.

V usage is TRBV6-1 and J usage is TRBJ1-5; no reliable D call. Germline lookup yields CDR1 MNHNS and CDR2 SASEGT. The CDR3 sequence is 14 residues long. The V and J ends lost 1 base and 0 bases respectively, with 4 bases between them. CDR3 in amino acids: CASSEVSSNQPQHF. The CDR3 DNA follows: TGTGCCAGCAGTGAAGTTAGTAGCAATCAGCCCCAGCATTTT.

The chain joins TRBV9 to TRBJ2-7, with 7 bases aligning to TRBD1. V trimming: 4 bases; J trimming: 1 base; junction bases outside the gene matches: 5. Germline CDR1 reads SGDLS; CDR2 reads YYNGEE. The CDR3 sequence is 14 residues long. As DNA, the CDR3 is TGTGCCAGCAGCTCGTCGGGACAGTCCTACGAGCAGTACTTC. Its protein product is CASSSSGQSYEQYF. The full variable domain, its missing parts supplied by reference TRBV9 and TRBJ2-7, is DSGVTQTPKHLITATGQRVTLRCSPRSGDLSVYWYQQSLDQGLQFLIQYYNGEERAKGNILERFSAQQFPDLHSELNLSSLELGDSALYFCASSSSGQSYEQYFGPGTRLTVT.

This clone was picked up a small number of times. The chain is built from TRBV7-2 and TRBJ1-1, with 8 bases identical to TRBD1. CDR1 is SGHTA and CDR2 is FQGNSA in the germline V gene. The CDR3 totals 18 residues. V shed 2 bases and J 10 bases; nucleotides not matched to a gene: 21. The CDR3 bases are TGTGCCAGCAGCTTATTCCCCCAGGGACAGGAACCCAATGAGGGAGCTTTCTTT. Translated: CASSLFPQGQEPNEGAFF. Based on the CDR3 plus reference TRBV7-2 and TRBJ1-1, the full variable domain is GAGVSQSPSNKVTEKGKDVELRCDPISGHTALYWYRQSLGQGLEFLIYFQGNSAPDKSGLPSDRFSAERTGGSVSTLTIQRTQQEDSAVYLCASSLFPQGQEPNEGAFFGQGTRLTVV.

This chain links TRBV5-1 with TRBJ2-1; 10 nucleotides align to TRBD2. J lost 7 bases, V lost 0 bases, and 4 bases had no gene match. CDR3 length: 15 amino acids. Germline V lookup: CDR1 SGHRS, CDR2 YFSETQ. The CDR3 nucleotides read TGCGCCAGCAGCTTGGGTCCTAGCGGGGGAAATGAGCAGTTCTTC. It is translated as CASSLGPSGGNEQFF.

This clone was seen more than once but under ten times. The V call is TRBV7-2, the J call TRBJ1-1; 9 positions agree with TRBD1. Per germline, CDR1 SGHTA and CDR2 FQGNSA. V shed 6 bases and J 3 bases; nucleotides not matched to a gene: 8. This CDR3 is built from 15 residues. CDR3 nucleotide sequence: TGTGCCAGCAGTTTCCTCCGGACAGGGGACACTGAAGCTTTCTTT. It specifies CASSFLRTGDTEAFF.

The chain couples TRBV19 to TRBJ2-3, with 12 bases identical to TRBD1. CDR3 length: 16 amino acids. Germline-derived CDR1 and CDR2 are LNHDA and SQIVND (reference sequence). Trimming cost V 4 bases and J 5 bases; bases outside gene matches: 7. The CDR3 DNA sequence: TGTGCCAGTAGTAGCCGGGACAGGGGGCTAAGAGATACGCAGTATTTT. Protein sequence: CASSSRDRGLRDTQYF. The full variable domain, its missing parts supplied by reference TRBV19 and TRBJ2-3, is DGGITQSPKYLFRKEGQNVTLSCEQNLNHDAMYWYRQDPGQGLRLIYYSQIVNDFQKGDIAEGYSVSREKKESFPLTVTSAQKNPTAFYLCASSSRDRGLRDTQYFGPGTRLTVL.

In nucleotides, the CDR3 is TGCGCCAGCAGCCTACCGACAGCATTGAACACTGAAGCTTTCTTT. Its protein product is CASSLPTALNTEAFF. The V gene is TRBV5-1, the J gene TRBJ1-1, with D possibly TRBD1 on 5 matching bases. Germline V gene lookup returns CDR1 SGHRS and CDR2 YFSETQ. V was pared by 4 bases and J by 0 bases, with 13 bases between. The CDR3 runs 15 residues.

The rearrangement links TRBV7-8 to TRBJ1-2; D call uncertain. CDR3 length: 11 amino acids. V was trimmed by 2 bases and J by 6 bases, leaving 4 bases between them. Germline V CDR1 and CDR2: SGHVS, FQNEAQ. The CDR3 coding sequence is TGTGCCAGCAGCTTACGGGATGGCTACACCTTC. It encodes CASSLRDGYTF. Full variable domain (rest looked up from reference TRBV7-8 and TRBJ1-2): GAGVSQSPRYKVAKRGQDVALRCDPISGHVSLFWYQQALGQGPEFLTYFQNEAQLDKSGLPSDRFFAERPEGSVSTLKIQRTQQEDSAVYLCASSLRDGYTFGSGTRLTVV.

The chain is built from TRBV11-2 and TRBJ2-3; D may be TRBD2 (6 bases). The CDR3 has 12 amino acids. V was clipped by 6 bases and J by 8 bases, with 12 bases between them. Germline values: CDR1 SGHAT, CDR2 FQNNGV. As DNA, the CDR3 is TGTGCCAGCAGAGTTATCGGGGGTACGCAGTATTTT. This gives the protein CASRVIGGTQYF.

The chain has TRBV20-1 and TRBJ2-7; no clear D gene. V dropped 5 bases and J dropped 6 bases, with 8 bases sitting between them. Per germline, CDR1 DFQATT and CDR2 SNEGSKA (reference sequence). The CDR3 sequence is 10 residues long. The CDR3 loop is CSAPHGEQYF. CDR3 DNA: TGCAGTGCTCCACATGGCGAGCAGTACTTC.

The CDR3 DNA sequence: TGTGCCAGCAGGACAGGGGCATCTGGAAACACCATATATTTT. This gives the protein CASRTGASGNTIYF. J is TRBJ1-3 and V is TRBV7-9; 8 nucleotides agree with TRBD1. The germline gives CDR1 SEHNR, CDR2 FQNEAQ (reference sequence). V was clipped by 6 bases and J by 1 base; unmatched bases: 2. The CDR3 totals 14 residues.

This chain links TRBV18 with TRBJ2-5; 11 positions match TRBD2. Judging by the DNA end, TRBJ2-7 fits better; the J call may be wrong. The CDR3 loop spans 14 amino acids. Per germline, CDR1 KGHSH and CDR2 LQKENI. DNA for the CDR3: TGTGCCAGCTCAAAGACTAGCGGGGAGTACGAGCAGTACTTC. Protein product: CASSKTSGEYEQYF.